This TCR beta chain was documented in a study of blood T cells in healthy people across ages (dated by TCRdb to about 2015). Turning to the overall study: In model experiments, roughly one uniquely barcoded TCR beta cDNA molecule per two T cells was captured by template switching. Using deep sequencing normalized with unique cDNA molecular identifiers, the study measured how TCR beta repertoire diversity changes with age. The donors were split into four age groups: young (average 16 years), middle-aged (about 40), aged (over 55) and long-lived (approximately 89). To avoid experimental bias, donors of different ages were randomly spread across the sequencing lanes. For two donors (one aged 18 to 30 and one aged 80 or older), the study analyzed two additional independent replicas of 1 million unique cDNA reads from the same blood draw. The research as a whole found: Estimates of total diversity from one million sequenced T cells were regarded as lower bounds and underestimates. Donor CMV infection status was unknown, potentially confounding age-related changes in expanded clonotypes. The long-lived group showed more naive CD4+ T cells, fewer expanded clones and increased TCR diversity than the aged group, suggesting age selection. Observed TCR beta diversity per million T cells fell roughly linearly with age, and a significant reduction was already apparent by age around 40. The percentage of naive T cells measured by flow cytometry correlated strongly with observed TCR beta diversity. Because profiling used bulk unsorted PBMCs, naive and antigen-experienced compartments could not be compared conclusively.

From the germline V gene (reference sequence), CDR1 is SEHNR and CDR2 is FQNEAQ. The CDR3 contains 14 residues, cysteine and phenylalanine counted. Solely the CDR3 DNA is kept, with 42 bases framed from the first base. Notes on this clonotype: The antigen it binds to is not known. The junction and the germline gene differ at one end; a read error may be behind it.

The library was made by 5' RACE. This sample was sequenced with an Illumina HiSeq 2500. A second roughly 6 to 12 cycle PCR used a sample-barcoded 5' primer and a J-beta primer mix. A template-switch 5' adaptor carrying 12 random nucleotides introduced a unique molecular identifier onto each TCR beta cDNA molecule. Each sample yielded at least 2.5 million CDR3-containing paired-end reads. First-strand cDNA synthesis was performed from all RNA using the Mint cDNA synthesis kit, with priming by a TRBC-specific oligonucleotide. After uracil-DNA glycosylase treatment, a first 18-cycle PCR used universal primers M1SS and BC2_uni_R on all cDNA. The authors' pipeline ran thus. Normalization of each sample was performed by random selection of 1 million high-quality reads, each carrying a distinct molecular identifier. Reads with shared molecular identifiers were discarded instead of being binned into consensus sequences. MiTCR, set to a Q25 quality threshold and the strictest error-elimination algorithm, was used for CDR3 identification, clonotype clustering and error correction. Lower-bound total TCR beta diversity was estimated with a nonparametric unseen species model using Euler transformation. Starting from the raw public reads, TCRdb applied fastp trimming at Q25, assembled clones with MiXCR and retained in-frame beta chains. Rows with a matching CDR3 protein are joined into one entry that keeps the most common DNA and genes. It is TCRdb's table, rather than the study itself, that gives the V and J calls and clone size. Within this sample are 650,000 to 1,000,000 distinct CDR3 sequences, with about 37% of them counted one time only. Together, the top ten hold roughly 13% of the sample.

The roughly 39 donors, aged roughly 6 to 95 years, were systemically healthy Caucasian individuals from Russia. Ten milliliters of peripheral blood were drawn from each donor into EDTA-treated Vacutainer tubes. Ficoll-Paque density-gradient centrifugation was used to isolate PBMCs, with at least 7 million per sample. Trizol reagent was used to extract total RNA from the PBMCs, yielding at least 6 micrograms per sample. The percentages of naive CD45RAhigh/CD27high T cells were determined by flow cytometry on a PBMC aliquot from every donor. Source material: blood. The chain is assembled from TRBV7-9 and TRBJ2-5, with no D gene named confidently. This clonotype was obtained from a man aged 18-30 years in good health. The nucleotide sequence is given as TGTGCCGGCAGCAGAAGGACGGTTCAAGAGACCCAGTACTTC. Translated, this is CAGSRRTVQETQYF.